The T cell receptor beta chain under discussion was sequenced for a study of blood T cells in healthy people across ages. V shed 2 bases, J shed 1 base, and the junction held 1 base outside the gene matches. Germline lookup yields CDR1 SNHLY and CDR2 FYNNEI. CDR3 length equals 16 residues. It was with a sample-barcoded 5' primer and a J-beta primer mix that a second PCR of roughly 7 to 12 cycles was run. TCRdb re-called the 5' RACE reads with MiXCR, one entry per CDR3 protein. The table has more than 550,000 distinct CDR3 sequences, 20% to 25% seen once. Total RNA extraction produced at least 5.5 micrograms (per sample) for the study.

The receptor's source is a man aged 65-85 years in good health. The J gene is TRBJ2-1, the V gene TRBV2; 11 nucleotides agree with TRBD1. The specimen was blood. CDR3 in DNA: TGTGCCAGCAGTGAAAGGGACAGGGGGTCCTACAATGAGCAGTTCTTC. Its protein is CASSERDRGSYNEQFF.